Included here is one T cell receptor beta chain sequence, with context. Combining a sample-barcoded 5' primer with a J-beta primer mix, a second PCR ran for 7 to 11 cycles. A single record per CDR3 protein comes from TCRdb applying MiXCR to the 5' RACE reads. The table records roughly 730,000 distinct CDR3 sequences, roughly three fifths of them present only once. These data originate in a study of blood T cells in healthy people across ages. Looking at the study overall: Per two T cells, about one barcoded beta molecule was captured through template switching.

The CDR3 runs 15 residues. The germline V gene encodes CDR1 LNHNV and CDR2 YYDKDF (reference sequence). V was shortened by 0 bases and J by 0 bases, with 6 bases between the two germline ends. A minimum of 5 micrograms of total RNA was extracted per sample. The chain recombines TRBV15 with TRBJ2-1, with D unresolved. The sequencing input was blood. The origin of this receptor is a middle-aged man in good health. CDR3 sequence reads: CATSRDSGSYNEQFF. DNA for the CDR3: TGTGCCACCAGCAGAGATTCGGGCTCCTACAATGAGCAGTTCTTC. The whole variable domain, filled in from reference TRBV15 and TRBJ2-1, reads DAMVIQNPRYQVTQFGKPVTLSCSQTLNHNVMYWYQQKSSQAPKLLFHYYDKDFNNEADTPDNFQSRRPNTSFCFLDIRSPGLGDTAMYLCATSRDSGSYNEQFFGPGTRLTVL.